This T cell receptor beta chain came from a study of graft-versus-host responses after intestinal transplantation. Study context: Isolated intestinal, liver-intestinal, or multivisceral transplants had been given to the recipients. Induction with anti-thymocyte globulin, then tacrolimus and steroids for roughly three years, was given to all recipients.

Method: immunoSEQ multiplex PCR; TCRdb's copy keeps in-frame clones and lacks some. The data show about 88,000 clones, approximately 89% seen once. Regarding this clone: The antigen is not known.

With 2 bases removed from V and 3 bases from J, the gap between germline ends came to 8 bases. This CDR3 spans 13 amino acids. CDR1 is SGHKS and CDR2 is YYEKEE in the germline V gene (reference sequence). This chain uses TRBV5-5 with TRBJ1-2; possible D gene TRBD1, 6 bases. Sequenced material: unstimulated CD4+ T cells sorted from spleen or lymph node cells, taken before transplant. The TCR sequence derives from a human donor who was the organ donor for an intestinal transplant. This chain's CDR3 is CASSFHRDYGYTF. The CDR3 bases are TGTGCCAGCAGCTTTCACAGGGACTATGGCTACACCTTC.